The T cell receptor (beta chain) described here comes from a study of T cell changes during pregnancy in multiple sclerosis. The repertoire was sequenced with immunoSEQ multiplex PCR; TCRdb's copy has only in-frame clones and lacks some. This table holds more than 50,000 clones, 70% to 90% found once. The CDR3 contains 13 residues. Trimming took 3 bases from V and 8 from J, leaving 12 bases between them. Germline V gene lookup returns CDR1 LNHDA and CDR2 SQIVND (reference sequence). The sequence derives from a female donor with multiple sclerosis, enrolled in a pregnancy study. The gene calls are TRBV19 and TRBJ2-3; D is undetermined. Sequences were derived from peripheral blood, sampled in the first trimester of pregnancy. CDR3 nucleotide sequence: TGTGCCAGTAGTATGATTCAGTCAATTACGCAGTATTTT. Its protein product is CASSMIQSITQYF. Using reference TRBV19 and TRBJ2-3 for the parts outside the CDR3, the full variable domain is DGGITQSPKYLFRKEGQNVTLSCEQNLNHDAMYWYRQDPGQGLRLIYYSQIVNDFQKGDIAEGYSVSREKKESFPLTVTSAQKNPTAFYLCASSMIQSITQYFGPGTRLTVL.